The clone carrying this T cell receptor beta chain was detected ten times or more. Its antigen is unidentified. The data originate from a study of early T cells in non-severe SARS-CoV-2 infection. Study as a whole: The input, bulk RNA from unsorted whole blood, was sequenced, and chains were unpaired.

The TCR library protocol attached unique molecular identifiers to the individual cDNA molecules. Each CDR3 protein gets one entry after TCRdb re-called the 5' RACE reads with MiXCR. The sample lists about 56,000 distinct CDR3 sequences, over 9.5% seen once, with 6.5% in the top ten. Notes on the study in general: Clonotype matching in VDJdb favored anti-spike CD8 responses and did not capture private and CD4 specificities.

Looked up from germline, CDR1 is MNHEY and CDR2 is SVGEGT. The CDR3 contains 15 residues. V was pared by 4 bases and J by 5 bases, with 15 bases between. Sequencing input: whole blood. The chain employs TRBV6-2 or TRBV6-3 and TRBJ2-1, with no clear D. The TCR was taken from an adult who was a healthcare worker with PCR-confirmed SARS-CoV-2 infection or an uninfected control (not recorded which). The CDR3 reads CASSFNGPRNNEQFF. In DNA, the CDR3 is TGTGCCAGCAGTTTTAATGGACCCCGAAACAATGAGCAGTTCTTC.